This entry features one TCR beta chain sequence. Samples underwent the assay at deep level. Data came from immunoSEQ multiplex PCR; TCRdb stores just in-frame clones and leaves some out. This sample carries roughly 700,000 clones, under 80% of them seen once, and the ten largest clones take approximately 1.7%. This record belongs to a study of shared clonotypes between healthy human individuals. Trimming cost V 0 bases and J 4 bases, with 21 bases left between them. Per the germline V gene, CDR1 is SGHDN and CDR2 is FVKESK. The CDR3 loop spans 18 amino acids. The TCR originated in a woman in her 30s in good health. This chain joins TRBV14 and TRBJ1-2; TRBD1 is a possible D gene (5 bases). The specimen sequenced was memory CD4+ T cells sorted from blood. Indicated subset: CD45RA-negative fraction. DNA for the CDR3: TGTGCCAGCAGCCAAGAAAGCCCCAGGACAAACAAGGGCTATGGCTACACCTTC. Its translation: CASSQESPRTNKGYGYTF. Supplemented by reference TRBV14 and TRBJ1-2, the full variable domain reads EAGVTQFPSHSVIEKGQTVTLRCDPISGHDNLYWYRRVMGKEIKFLLHFVKESKQDESGMPNNRFLAERTGGTYSTLKVQPAELEDSGVYFCASSQESPRTNKGYGYTFGSGTRLTVV.